The 14 T cell receptor beta chains listed next were all sequenced from one sample in a study of T cell responses to AZD1222 COVID-19 vaccine. Generated by immunoSEQ multiplex PCR, the TCRdb table keeps only in-frame clones and is missing some. Among 65,000 to 95,000 clones listed, more than 70% were seen once. Here the sequenced sample was peripheral blood, taken on day 0 of AZD1222 vaccination. The receptors derive from an adult in good health.

J is TRBJ2-1 and V is TRBV20-1; 8 nucleotides line up with TRBD1. J gave up 5 bases and V 7 bases, and 1 base lay outside the gene matches. The CDR3 has 11 amino acids. Germline V gene sequence: CDR1 DFQATT, CDR2 SNEGSKA (reference sequence). The CDR3 coding sequence is TGCAGTGGACAGGGGAACAATGAGCAGTTCTTC. It translates to CSGQGNNEQFF.

Here the CDR3 reads CASSRLGGHHSGNTIYF. The DNA for the CDR3 is TGTGCCAGCAGCCGCCTGGGAGGCCACCACTCTGGAAACACCATATATTTT. The gene calls are TRBV5-8 and TRBJ1-3, with D uncertain. The CDR3 is 17 amino acids. The germline gives CDR1 SGHTS, CDR2 YDEGEE. Trimming stripped 4 bases from V and 0 bases from J, with 17 bases between.

This chain links TRBV18 with TRBJ1-3, with TRBD1 as a possible D gene (5 bases). The germline gives CDR1 KGHSH, CDR2 LQKENI. The germline V and J ends were trimmed by 0 bases and 2 bases, with 5 bases remaining between them. The CDR3 covers 14 residues. The CDR3 nucleotides are TGTGCCAGCTCACCACCGACAGCTGGAAACACCATATATTTT. This sequence encodes CASSPPTAGNTIYF.

The chain links TRBV18 to TRBJ1-1; no clear D. The germline gives CDR1 KGHSH, CDR2 LQKENI. This CDR3 spans 17 amino acids. Trimming took off 0 bases at V and 1 base at J, with 15 bases between the two ends. The CDR3 protein is CASSPPSSFPGNTEAFF. The CDR3 DNA is TGTGCCAGCTCACCACCTTCCTCGTTTCCGGGGAACACTGAAGCTTTCTTT.

The CDR3 protein is CAWMREPQAGANVLTF. The CDR3 DNA follows: TGTGCCTGGATGAGGGAGCCGCAAGCTGGGGCCAACGTCCTGACTTTC. The chain links TRBV30 to TRBJ2-6; TRBD2 is a possible D gene (5 bases). The CDR3 totals 16 residues. V gave up 4 bases and J gave up 2 bases, with 15 bases separating them. The germline V gene encodes CDR1 GTSNPN and CDR2 SVGIG (reference sequence).

This clone showed up just a few times. In DNA form, the CDR3 reads TGTGCCAGCAGCTCGCAAGGCGGTGGGGTTCAAGAGACCCAGTACTTC. Translated: CASSSQGGGVQETQYF. V gene TRBV14 combines with J gene TRBJ2-5; no reliable D call. V was shortened by 5 bases and J by 2 bases, with 18 bases between the two germline ends. The CDR3 is 16 residues long. The germline V gene has CDR1 SGHDN and CDR2 FVKESK.

The V gene is TRBV2, the J gene TRBJ2-4, with D tentatively TRBD1 (5 bases). Germline assignment: CDR1 SNHLY and CDR2 FYNNEI. CDR3 length: 13 residues. Trimming stripped 10 bases from V and 4 bases from J, with 14 bases between. The CDR3 sequence: CATTQGSKNIQYF. The CDR3 nucleotides read TGTGCCACCACTCAGGGCAGTAAAAACATTCAGTACTTC.

This clone appeared once. This chain connects TRBV27 to TRBJ2-1, with a possible D match to TRBD2 (6 bases). Germline-derived CDR1 and CDR2 are MNHEY and SMNVEV (reference sequence). Trimming cost V 4 bases and J 0 bases, with 13 bases left between them. The CDR3 has 16 residues. CDR3 DNA sequence: TGTGCCAGCAGTTCGTCATGGGGGGACTCCTACAATGAGCAGTTCTTC. Protein sequence: CASSSSWGDSYNEQFF.

The rearrangement uses TRBV6-2 or TRBV6-3 and TRBJ2-5, with 10 bases identical to TRBD2. In germline, CDR1 is MNHEY, CDR2 SVGEGT. The CDR3 has 14 residues. V gave up 2 bases and J gave up 4 bases; unmatched junction bases: 1. The CDR3 here is CASSYSGRGETQYF. CDR3 nucleotides: TGTGCCAGCAGTTACAGCGGGAGGGGAGAGACCCAGTACTTC.

The V gene is TRBV6-6, the J gene TRBJ2-5; D unclear. Trimming shortened V by 5 bases and J by 5 bases, and 9 bases separated the two germline ends. The CDR3 contains 12 residues. CDR1 and CDR2 from the germline V gene are MNHNY and SVGAGI (reference sequence). CDR3 residues: CASSGSVETQYF. CDR3 nucleotide sequence: TGTGCCAGCAGTGGATCGGTGGAGACCCAGTACTTC.

The chain uses TRBV30 and TRBJ2-3; D not certain. CDR3 size: 14 residues. Trimming removed 0 bases from V and 0 bases from J, with 7 bases in between. CDR1 is GTSNPN, CDR2 SVGIG, per germline (reference sequence). The CDR3 region is CAWSVLSSTDTQYF. DNA of the CDR3: TGTGCCTGGAGTGTACTGAGTAGCACAGATACGCAGTATTTT.

V is TRBV29-1 and J is TRBJ1-1; the D gene is possibly TRBD1 (5 bases). V shed 7 bases and J shed 5 bases, with 14 bases lying between them. Per the germline V gene, CDR1 is SQVTM and CDR2 is ANQGSEA. CDR3 length equals 12 residues. As DNA, the CDR3 is TGCAGCGCTGAGGGGTGGGAAACTGAAGCTTTCTTT. Translated: CSAEGWETEAFF.

This clone came up a few times. The CDR3, as DNA: TGTGCCAGCTCACCGGACAGAACGGAAGCTTTCTTT. This encodes CASSPDRTEAFF. The chain combines TRBV18 with TRBJ1-1; D is perhaps TRBD1 (6 bases). V lost 3 bases and J lost 8, with 10 bases in between. The CDR3 is 12 residues long. Germline CDR1 is KGHSH and CDR2 is LQKENI.

The gene calls are TRBV5-1 and TRBJ1-3; the D gene is possibly TRBD1 (5 bases). From germline, CDR1 is SGHRS and CDR2 YFSETQ. This CDR3 is 15 amino acids long. V lost 4 bases, J lost 4 bases, and 15 bases lay in between. Here the CDR3 reads CASSKTAAGGNTIYF. The DNA of the CDR3 is TGCGCCAGCAGCAAGACAGCGGCGGGCGGAAACACCATATATTTT.